Listed below are T cell receptor beta chains from one sample, sequenced in a study of shared clonotypes between healthy human individuals. Some clones are missing from TCRdb's copy, which holds only in-frame ones; the method was immunoSEQ multiplex PCR. The repertoire holds roughly 1 million clones, with 70% to 80% as singletons. The sequenced sample was memory CD4+ T cells sorted from blood. The receptors here all came from a man younger than 30 in good health. Each CDR3 is given with its conserved first and last residue. A D gene is named only where the DNA matches it firmly. A clone size is listed for some rows: how often the clone was seen (once, few, many), or a class if it is expanded.

TRBV5-1	TRBJ1-3	TRBD1	once	TGCGCCAGCAGCTCGGGACAGGGTGGAAACACCATATATTTT	CASSSGQGGNTIYF
TRBV25-1	TRBJ1-4	TRBD1	-	TGTGCCAGCAGTGGACAGGGGCCAGATGAAAAACTGTTTTTT	CASSGQGPDEKLFF
TRBV5-4	TRBJ2-1	-	-	TGTGCCAGCAGCAAAGATCAGGGAGGAAGCTACAATGAGCAGTTCTTC	CASSKDQGGSYNEQFF
TRBV2	TRBJ2-3	TRBD2	-	TGTGCCAGCAAGGCGACTAGCGGGAGGGCTAGAGCCACAGATACGCAGTATTTT	CASKATSGRARATDTQYF
TRBV30	TRBJ1-5	TRBD1	-	TGTGCCTGGAGTGGTACAGGGGATCAGCCCCAGCATTTT	CAWSGTGDQPQHF
TRBV27	TRBJ2-2	-	-	TGTGCCAGCAGTCTCAACGGATACAACACCGGGGAGCTGTTTTTT	CASSLNGYNTGELFF
TRBV4-1	TRBJ1-4	TRBD1	-	TGCGCCAGCAGGCGACAGGGCACTAATGAAAAACTGTTTTTT	CASRRQGTNEKLFF
TRBV2	TRBJ1-5	-	-	TGTGCCAGCAAGCAGGAACCGCATCAGCCCCAGCATTTT	CASKQEPHQPQHF
TRBV5-1	TRBJ2-5	-	once	TGCGCCAGCAGCTCGGAGGGTATCCAAGAGACCCAGTACTTC	CASSSEGIQETQYF
TRBV19	TRBJ1-1	-	-	TGTGCCAGTAGTATCGGGATTGGGCGGGCTGAAGCTTTCTTT	CASSIGIGRAEAFF
TRBV28	TRBJ1-4	TRBD1	many	TGTGCCAGCAGTCCCTTGACAGGGAATAATGAAAAACTGTTTTTT	CASSPLTGNNEKLFF
TRBV9	TRBJ2-1	TRBD1	few	TGTGCCAGCAGCGTAGCTGCGGGACAGGGCTACAATGAGCAGTTCTTC	CASSVAAGQGYNEQFF
TRBV4-3	TRBJ2-3	TRBD2	-	TGCGCCAGCAGCCAAGGCGGGAGTAGCACAGATACGCAGTATTTT	CASSQGGSSTDTQYF
TRBV19	TRBJ2-7	TRBD2	-	TGTGCCAGTTCCATGGGACTAGCGGGAGCATCCTACGAGCAGTACTTC	CASSMGLAGASYEQYF
TRBV29-1	TRBJ1-3	-	-	TGCAGCGCCTGTCCCGCCTCTGGAAACACCATATATTTT	CSACPASGNTIYF
TRBV7-3	TRBJ1-4	-	-	TGTGCCAGCAGCTTAAAGGGGGAGAGGGGAAAACTGTTTTTT	CASSLKGERGKLFF
TRBV19	TRBJ1-2	-	few	TGTGCCAGTAGTATTGGCGCAGACTATGGCTACACCTTC	CASSIGADYGYTF
TRBV7-2	TRBJ2-2	TRBD2	-	TGTGCCAGCAGCCCCGAGGGACTAGCACGAACCGGGGAGCTGTTTTTT	CASSPEGLARTGELFF
TRBV7-9	TRBJ2-7	-	-	TGTGCCAGCAGCTTAGGTGGGGGCTACGAGCAGTACTTC	CASSLGGGYEQYF
TRBV27	TRBJ2-2	-	-	TGTGCCAGCAGACAGGGATGGAACACCGGGGAGCTGTTTTTT	CASRQGWNTGELFF
TRBV6-4	TRBJ2-3	-	-	TGTGCCAGCAGTGACTCACTAGTGAGCACAGATACGCAGTATTTT	CASSDSLVSTDTQYF
TRBV29-1	TRBJ2-7	-	-	TGCAGCGTTGATCTGGGCAGGACGTCCGTGGGGTACGAGCAGTACTTC	CSVDLGRTSVGYEQYF
TRBV9	TRBJ2-1	TRBD2	-	TGTGCCAGCAGCGTCGGCTCTAGCGGGGGAATCAATGAGCAGTTCTTC	CASSVGSSGGINEQFF
TRBV18	TRBJ2-1	TRBD1	-	TGTGCCAGCTCACCGCGGGGGACAGGGGGCAATGAGCAGTTCTTC	CASSPRGTGGNEQFF
TRBV10-3	TRBJ2-7	TRBD1	-	TGTGCCACCGCCGGGACAGAGTACTACGAGCAGTACTTC	CATAGTEYYEQYF
TRBV4-3	TRBJ1-2	-	-	TGCGCCAGCAGCCAAGATCTCAGTACCGGAATAACTATGGCCGTCTACACCTTC	CASSQDLSTGITMAVYTF
TRBV4-3	TRBJ2-3	TRBD1	-	TGCGCCAGCAGCCAGGGACAGGGGGCGCGGGCAGATACGCAGTATTTT	CASSQGQGARADTQYF
TRBV6-1	TRBJ2-2	TRBD1	-	TGTGCCAGCAGGCGACAGGGGAACACCGGGGAGCTGTTTTTT	CASRRQGNTGELFF
TRBV5-4	TRBJ2-7	-	-	TGTGCCAGCAGCTTGTGGCTAGCCAACGAGCAGTACTTC	CASSLWLANEQYF
TRBV18	TRBJ1-1	-	-	TGTGCCAGCTCACCTCGAGAGTCATTGAACACTGAAGCTTTCTTT	CASSPRESLNTEAFF
TRBV11-3	TRBJ1-1	-	few	TGTGCCAGCAGACGGGACACTGACACTGAAGCTTTCTTT	CASRRDTDTEAFF
TRBV5-4	TRBJ2-1	TRBD2	-	TGTGCCAGCAGCTCCCGACTAGCGGGAGGGGTCAATGAGCAGTTCTTC	CASSSRLAGGVNEQFF
TRBV10-3	TRBJ2-7	-	-	TGTGCCATCAGGGACCGGGACACTTACTCCTACGAGCAGTACTTC	CAIRDRDTYSYEQYF
TRBV5-1	TRBJ1-5	-	-	TGCGCCAGCAGCTACGGAGCTGAGGGTCAGCCCCAGCATTTT	CASSYGAEGQPQHF
TRBV6-5	TRBJ2-7	TRBD1	few	TGTGCCAGCAGCCCGACAGGGGTCTTAGGGTACTTC	CASSPTGVLGYF
TRBV7-2	TRBJ2-3	-	-	TGTGCCAGCGGGAGTGCGAGGACAGATACGCAGTATTTT	CASGSARTDTQYF
TRBV2	TRBJ1-5	-	-	TGTGCCAGCAGTGAAGAGGCTACCAATCAGCCCCAGCATTTT	CASSEEATNQPQHF